The rows below give T cell receptor beta chains drawn from one sample of a study of regulatory T cells in long-lasting Graves disease. In TCRdb, the multiplex PCR reads were re-called with MiXCR into one record per CDR3 protein. In the table there are around 500,000 distinct CDR3 sequences, about a fifth of which are singletons. The specimen comprised peripheral blood mononuclear cells (PBMCs), sampled when the disease was refractory, from a patient treated with antithyroid drugs. These receptor sequences come from a female donor with Graves disease. The CDR3 runs from the conserved cysteine through the conserved F or W.

TRBJ2-2	TRBV5-4	CASSLVGVDTGELFF
TRBJ2-1	TRBV7-8	CASRSGTSANNEQFF
TRBJ2-7	TRBV3-1	CASSQSGTSGSKQYF
TRBJ2-1	TRBV27	CASSLSASYNEQFF
TRBJ1-1	TRBV28	CASSDRDRDHTEAFF
TRBJ1-2	TRBV5-1	CASSPEGQGAFYGYTF
TRBJ1-1	TRBV18	CASSVKRNTEAFF
TRBJ2-1	TRBV5-1	CASSLAGSSGNEQFF
TRBJ1-6	TRBV29-1	CSVEGQGNSPLHF
TRBJ1-1	TRBV18	CASSPPRGGIEAFF
TRBJ2-5	TRBV20-1	CSARDWGTGASPSQETQYF
TRBJ1-1	TRBV20-1	CSAPEWTGGNTEAFF
TRBJ1-1	TRBV25-1	CASSSGVGTEAFF
TRBJ2-7	TRBV6-1	CASITGGQGAYEQYF
TRBJ2-2	TRBV5-6	CASSSIGSGNTGELFF
TRBJ2-7	TRBV6-1	CASSGGSMYF
TRBJ2-7	TRBV28	CASSVLIVGTDYEQYF
TRBJ1-1	TRBV4-1	CASSQEPQGSEAFF
TRBJ1-1	TRBV30	CACSEWGRGAPEAFF
TRBJ2-7	TRBV2	CASSLGPPLLYEQYF
TRBJ1-4	TRBV6-1	CASSRPGIRSPEKLFF
TRBJ2-5	TRBV3-1	CASSRGQRDVNQYF
TRBJ1-1	TRBV27	CASSLSAGNTEAFF
TRBJ1-2	TRBV18	CASSRTGGNGYTF
TRBJ2-7	TRBV9	CASSGLVSYEQYF
TRBJ1-4	TRBV7-9	CASSGENEKLFF
TRBJ2-7	TRBV29-1	CSVLGGGDEQYF
TRBJ1-1	TRBV30	CAWLGQLNTEAFF
TRBJ1-1	TRBV28	CASSSETVDVEAFF
TRBJ1-2	TRBV12-3/TRBV12-4	CASTRQLLYGYTF
TRBJ2-7	TRBV12-3/TRBV12-4	CASSLRRYEQYF
TRBJ2-5	TRBV5-4	CASSWHRETQYF
TRBJ1-2	TRBV6-1	CAIRPGQGVGYTF
TRBJ2-7	TRBV19	CASSPRSGPYEQYF
TRBJ2-1	TRBV19	CASSIHVKGRGSYNEQFF
TRBJ2-7	TRBV30	CACDPGTGPYEQYF
TRBJ1-1	TRBV27	CASTRRHPNTEAFF
TRBJ2-7	TRBV5-4	CASSFPAGTQYEQYF
TRBJ2-7	TRBV4-2	CASRRKGSYEQYF
TRBJ1-3	TRBV9	CASSPGHRSGNTIYF
TRBJ2-2	TRBV19	CASSSQIRELFF
TRBJ2-1	TRBV30	CAWFLAGRPAGEQFF
TRBJ2-3	TRBV28	CASSLSPGLLDTQYF
TRBJ1-6	TRBV25-1	CASSYHRGHNSPLHF
TRBJ1-3	TRBV30	CAWRSRGAAGNTIYF
TRBJ2-1	TRBV6-1	CASSLDLSSYNEKFF
TRBJ2-2	TRBV20-1	CSARDFVSSRSTGELFF
TRBJ2-7	TRBV6-2/TRBV6-3	CASSPLAGVSYEQYF
TRBJ1-2	TRBV6-2/TRBV6-3	CASSRQGSGYGYTF
TRBJ2-7	TRBV11-2	CASSLSGRLAEQYF
TRBJ2-2	TRBV10-3	CAITPGTSGTNTGELFF
TRBJ1-2	TRBV5-1	CASRSSENGYTF
TRBJ1-5	TRBV2	CAIRQGTNQPQHF
TRBJ1-2	TRBV5-4	CASTLQGTYGYTF
TRBJ1-1	TRBV2	CASISGAMAEAFF
TRBJ1-5	TRBV28	CASSLRVINQPQHF
TRBJ2-2	TRBV20-1	CSARSGARNYGELFF
TRBJ1-6	TRBV27	CASSSTLYRVSNSPLHF
TRBJ1-1	TRBV5-1	CASSLAEYKEAFF
TRBJ2-4	TRBV24-1	CATSDFGRALAKNIQYF